This note documents a single T cell receptor (beta chain) sequence. Its antigen remains unknown. The data were taken from a study of T-cell memory formation after mild COVID-19. Study-level results: Pre-infection memory harbored some responding clones, suggesting cross-reactive memory joined. Researchers report contracting CD4+ clones mostly in CM and EM, with CD8+ clones in EMRA. Day 15 to 85 contracting clones showed balanced CD4/CD8; later expanders leaned CD4+.

Constant-segment primers were used for 5'RACE, and the resulting TCR alpha and TCR beta cDNA libraries carried sample barcodes and UMIs. Each CDR3 protein gets one entry after TCRdb re-called the 5' RACE reads with MiXCR. The table shows 250,000 to 350,000 distinct CDR3 sequences, with approximately 19% occurring only once. The V gene lost 0 bases and the J gene lost 5 bases, with 11 bases spanning the gap. In germline, CDR1 is LGHNA, CDR2 YNFKEQ. There are 14 residues in the CDR3. The TCR sequence derives from a man aged 18 to 35 who had mild COVID-19 (a few samples of this study predate the infection). Cell type and time point are not known. The chain links TRBV4-2 to TRBJ2-7; no clear D. The material sequenced was PBMCs or a T cell subset sorted from them (not recorded which). The CDR3 sequence: CASSQDLVGNEQYF. The CDR3 coding sequence is TGTGCCAGCAGCCAAGATTTGGTAGGGAACGAGCAGTACTTC.